This T cell receptor beta chain was obtained from a study of CD8+ T cells in alopecia areata (dated by TCRdb to the late 2010s). For context, the study as a whole: Treated patients were enrolled in an open-label pilot trial of oral tofacitinib, 5 to 10 mg twice daily, for moderate-to-severe alopecia areata. Patients received tofacitinib for 6 to 18 months and were then followed off drug for 6 months to check for delayed response and recurrence. For the treated patients, the SALT score, which quantifies what percentage of scalp surface area is affected, served as the measure of disease severity. In both human patients and the C3H/HeJ mouse model, the study applied high-throughput TCRbeta sequencing to look at T cell clonal expansion in alopecia areata. In humans, TCRbeta sequencing was performed on scalp tissue and on sorted CD4+ and CD8+ peripheral blood T cells from healthy controls and from patients with patchy or totalis/universalis alopecia areata. Patients on tofacitinib were biopsied at baseline and after 4 and 24 weeks of treatment, and several of the patients also had a later scalp biopsy. Clonality in the scalp was compared among normal scalp (n=4), patchy alopecia areata scalp (n=8), and alopecia totalis/universalis scalp (n=8). The RNA source kit depended on sample type: the PAXgene miRNA kit for fixed scalp, the miRNeasy kit for PBMCs, and the RNeasy kit for mouse skin. TCRbeta CDR3 regions were amplified by immunoSEQ multiplex PCR using 35 Vbeta forward and 13 Jbeta reverse primers. Results the study describes overall, beyond this receptor: Resident alphabeta T cells in normal human skin are also sequenced, complicating scalp TCR repertoire analysis, unlike mouse skin dominated by gammadelta T cells. Tofacitinib significantly lowered scalp clonality and the number of expanded CD8+ clones among the top 100 scalp clones. Because the treated cohort was small and had just a single nonresponder, larger studies are needed to establish links between baseline CD8+ expansion and response. Higher clonality and more expanded CD8+ clones were observed in lesional scalp than in normal scalp, particularly in alopecia totalis/universalis, a finding suggestive of antigenic drive. Many expanded lesional clones persisted in scalp and blood during tofacitinib treatment, which may partly explain relapse after stopping treatment. Compared with mice, TCR sequences shared between patients were less clear, possibly partly because of HLA diversity across the patient population.

The CDR3 runs 14 amino acids, cysteine and phenylalanine included. The only DNA kept is the CDR3, 42 bases in frame from the first base. CDR1 and CDR2 are read off the germline V gene as SQVTM and ANQGSEA. For this chain, trimming is 5 bases at the V end and 8 bases at the J end, and the number of junction bases without a gene match is 9. In regard to this clone: Its antigen remains unidentified. No clone much larger than this one lies a single base away; base qualities are absent.

Library preparation used the immunoSEQ multiplex PCR assay. RNA was extracted from all samples and reverse transcribed into cDNA, which served as template for TCR sequencing. First-strand cDNA was synthesized with SuperScript III using a 2:1 mix of oligo-dT and random hexamers. A synthetic immune receptor repertoire was used to assess amplification bias, and residual bias was removed computationally. For the original study's pipeline: Raw reads were preprocessed to remove errors, and CDR3 was defined by IMGT conventions from the conserved cysteine to phenylalanine. Clonality was calculated as 1 minus Shannon entropy normalized by log2 of the number of productive unique TCRs. Whether each scalp clone was CD4 or CD8 was inferred by checking scalp TCRbeta sequences against the CD4 and CD8 repertoires from sorted blood. In TCRdb, the immuneACCESS table is reduced to in-frame sequences with V and J assigned. These tables do not hold every clone; where another copy was compared, an unresolved V gene accounts for under half, and the others remain unexplained. V, J and clone size derive from that table, while D and trimming were established from the DNA sequence. In all, the sample holds 100,000 to 150,000 clones, and about three fifths of those were seen once. The ten largest clonotypes hold under 35% of the sample.

The time point label corresponds to: about 4 weeks on oral tofacitinib. In light of the paper, this sample's treatment or condition label describes: oral pan-JAK inhibitor, 5-10 mg twice daily. Peripheral blood and lesional scalp punch biopsies were obtained from patients with alopecia areata. PBMCs were isolated by density centrifugation and stained for CD3, CD4 and CD8, after which CD4+ and CD8+ T cells were sorted on a FACSAria. The sequence derives from a human donor with alopecia areata. Material: CD8+ T cells sorted from blood, obtained at week 4, from a patient treated with tofacitinib. The chain is assembled from TRBV29-1 and TRBJ2-2, and TRBD1 aligns with 9 junction nucleotides. Here is the DNA: TGCAGCGTTTCTGCTACAGGGGGCGGAGGGGAGCTGTTTTTT. Translation gives CSVSATGGGGELFF.